This T cell receptor (beta chain) came from a study of T cells in Graves' hyperthyroidism and ophthalmopathy. This clonotype turned up a few times. The source material, RNA transcripts, was used to amplify TCR beta CDR3 regions. In the first-round RT-PCR of the TCR CDR3, the HTBI primer set was used. TCRdb processed the multiplex PCR reads anew with MiXCR; each CDR3 protein has one entry. Found here are about 360,000 distinct CDR3 sequences, approximately 15% of them singletons; the top ten hold less than 25%. Germline values: CDR1 SGHNT, CDR2 YYREEE (reference sequence). V lost 3 bases, J lost 2 bases, and 15 bases lay in between. This CDR3 is built from 16 residues.

Sequencing was performed on blood. V and J are TRBV5-4 and TRBJ2-1, with D uncertain. The sequence came from a man aged 25 to 40 with Graves' hyperthyroidism that later progressed to Graves' ophthalmopathy. The CDR3 region has the DNA TGTGCCAGCAGCTCAGATCTTACCTACGCCTACAATGAGCAGTTCTTC. Protein product: CASSSDLTYAYNEQFF. Combining the CDR3 with reference TRBV5-4 and TRBJ2-1 gives the whole variable domain ETGVTQSPTHLIKTRGQQVTLRCSSQSGHNTVSWYQQALGQGPQFIFQYYREEENGRGNFPPRFSGLQFPNYSSELNVNALELDDSALYLCASSSDLTYAYNEQFFGPGTRLTVL.